This TCR beta chain was documented in a study of T-cell reconstitution after alpha-beta-depleted transplantation in children. Findings and caveats of the study: Day-60 TCRbeta diversity that was high in some patients was derived from surviving recipient T cells and thymic progenitors. Counts and diversity of T cells one year after transplant came mostly from newly produced T cells. Where alpha-beta T cells came from about two months after transplant was reportedly several hundred expanded graft clones.

Per germline, CDR1 SGHTA and CDR2 FQGTGA. The CDR3 consists of 17 residues. V lost 2 bases, J lost 1 base, and 16 bases lay in between. In its sample, this clonotype was seen many times. Its antigen is currently unknown. As it was prepared, the TCRbeta library received unique molecular identifiers. TCRdb ran MiXCR on the PCR reads and lists one entry per CDR3 protein. In the table there are about 290,000 distinct CDR3 sequences, around 10% of which are singletons. This specimen consisted of PBMCs, obtained before TCRalphabeta/CD19-depleted stem cell transplant. The TCR comes from a boy in the first two years of life with acute myeloid leukemia, due to receive a stem cell transplant. The chain carries TRBV7-3 and TRBJ2-3; TRBD2 is a possible D gene (7 bases). The CDR3 spells CASSLEWGGWGTDTQYF. DNA of the CDR3: TGTGCCAGCAGCTTAGAGTGGGGGGGCTGGGGCACAGATACGCAGTATTTT.